Each of the 20 T cell receptor beta chains below was sequenced from the same sample in a study of T cell repertoires in cytomegalovirus infection. In TCRdb, the reads were re-called with MiXCR into one record per CDR3 protein. The repertoire holds 70,000 to 75,000 distinct CDR3 sequences, with about 4% as singletons. Sequencing was carried out using PBMCs. These receptors all come from a human donor in good health (CMV status not recorded). Some clones in this sample may be carry-over from other donors' samples.

The table lists this clonotype with many counts. The gene calls are TRBV7-2 and TRBJ2-4; TRBD1 matches at 7 bases. Germline values: CDR1 SGHTA, CDR2 FQGNSA. V gave up 5 bases and J gave up 10 bases; unmatched junction bases: 17. The CDR3 loop spans 16 amino acids. The CDR3 sequence is CASSQWGQPRSRIQYF. CDR3 in DNA: TGTGCCAGCAGCCAATGGGGACAGCCCCGTTCGAGGATTCAGTACTTC.

Many counts were recorded for this clonotype. The V and J genes are TRBV7-2 and TRBJ2-1; 8 positions match TRBD2. Germline CDR1 reads SGHTA; CDR2 reads FQGNSA. Trimming cost V 7 bases and J 5 bases; bases outside gene matches: 13. This CDR3 comprises 16 residues. The CDR3 nucleotides are TGTGCCAGCACCTTCCCGAGAGCTAGCGGGCACAATGAGCAGTTCTTC. Residues: CASTFPRASGHNEQFF.

This clonotype was counted ten times or more. This chain links TRBV7-9 with TRBJ2-3, with 7 bases that match TRBD2. CDR3 length: 16 amino acids. The ends lost 4 bases at V and 2 bases at J; junction bases unmatched: 9. The germline V gene has CDR1 SEHNR and CDR2 FQNEAQ (reference sequence). The CDR3 sequence is CASSSWLSGSTDTQYF. For the CDR3, the DNA is TGTGCCAGCAGCTCCTGGCTTAGCGGGTCCACAGATACGCAGTATTTT.

This clonotype was picked up many times. This chain connects TRBV7-2 to TRBJ1-1; the match to TRBD1 covers 9 bases. The CDR3 spans 14 residues. V shed 5 bases, J shed 3 bases, and the junction held 4 bases outside the gene matches. Germline V gene sequence: CDR1 SGHTA, CDR2 FQGNSA. This chain's CDR3 is CASSPQGADTEAFF. The CDR3 DNA reads TGTGCCAGCAGCCCACAGGGGGCGGACACTGAAGCTTTCTTT.

This clonotype showed up just a few times. The chain couples TRBV7-9 to TRBJ2-4; either TRBD1 or TRBD2 may fit D (7 bases each). CDR3 length: 14 amino acids. V was cut by 4 bases and J by 6 bases, with 13 bases left in between. Germline CDR1 and CDR2: SEHNR and FQNEAQ (reference sequence). The CDR3 spells CASSSGGGGNIQYF. The CDR3 DNA reads TGTGCCAGCAGCTCAGGGGGGGGCGGAAACATTCAGTACTTC.

This clonotype was seen ten or more times. The rearrangement uses TRBV7-8 and TRBJ1-2; D unresolved. The CDR3 is made up of 15 amino acids. The V end was cut by 4 bases, the J end by 4 bases, with 16 bases between. Per germline, CDR1 SGHVS and CDR2 FQNEAQ. CDR3 sequence: CASSSRRLGGYGYTF. The DNA for the CDR3 is TGTGCCAGCAGCTCACGACGGCTGGGTGGCTATGGCTACACCTTC.

This clonotype was seen repeatedly, ten times or more. The rearrangement links TRBV20-1 to TRBJ2-7, with 7 nucleotides matching TRBD1. CDR1 DFQATT and CDR2 SNEGSKA come from the germline V gene (reference sequence). V gave up 5 bases and J gave up 6 bases; unmatched junction bases: 13. The CDR3 is 14 residues long. This CDR3 reads CSAGRETGLGEQYF. In DNA, the CDR3 is TGCAGTGCTGGCCGCGAGACAGGGTTAGGCGAGCAGTACTTC.

The table lists this clonotype with a few counts. V and J are TRBV12-5 and TRBJ2-3; 9 bases fit TRBD2. CDR3 length: 17 residues. Germline V gene data show CDR1 as LGHNT and CDR2 as FRNRAP. V lost 4 bases, J lost 2 bases, and 10 bases stayed unmatched. Written as DNA, the CDR3 is TGTGCTAGTGGTTCCCTCTCTAGCGGGGTGTTCACAGATACGCAGTATTTT. Protein product: CASGSLSSGVFTDTQYF.

V is TRBV4-3 and J is TRBJ2-7; 11 bases map to TRBD1. The germline V gene has CDR1 LGHNA and CDR2 YSLEER. This CDR3 has 15 residues. With V trimmed by 0 bases and J by 7 bases, 5 bases remained unmatched. The CDR3 spells CASSQDLDRGLEQYF. CDR3 in DNA: TGCGCCAGCAGCCAAGATCTGGACAGGGGGCTAGAGCAGTACTTC.

This clonotype was detected many times. The rearrangement uses TRBV7-2 and TRBJ1-1, with 10 positions matching TRBD1. The CDR3 covers 15 residues. V lost 5 bases to trimming and J lost 6 bases; unmatched junction nucleotides: 9. The germline CDR1 and CDR2 sequences are SGHTA and FQGNSA. The CDR3 nucleotides read TGTGCCAGCAGCACCGCGACAGGGGGCTTTTCTGAAGCTTTCTTT. Translating gives CASSTATGGFSEAFF.

The sample holds many counts of this clonotype. This chain links TRBV7-2 with TRBJ2-1; maybe TRBD2 (7 bases). The ends were cut back, 9 bases at V and 7 bases at J, with 19 bases in the middle. This CDR3 is 14 amino acids long. Germline CDR1 SGHTA, CDR2 FQGNSA. CDR3 in amino acids: CASRGDYPWNEQFF. The CDR3 DNA reads as TGTGCCAGTAGGGGGGACTACCCTTGGAATGAGCAGTTCTTC. Based on the CDR3 plus reference TRBV7-2 and TRBJ2-1, the full variable domain is GAGVSQSPSNKVTEKGKDVELRCDPISGHTALYWYRQSLGQGLEFLIYFQGNSAPDKSGLPSDRFSAERTGGSVSTLTIQRTQQEDSAVYLCASRGDYPWNEQFFGPGTRLTVL.

This clonotype appeared many times. The V and J genes are TRBV12-3 or TRBV12-4 and TRBJ2-5; TRBD2 matches at 7 bases. The CDR3 totals 14 residues. The ends lost 1 base at V and 4 bases at J; junction bases unmatched: 3. Here the CDR3 DNA reads TGTGCCAGCAGTTTAGGCGGGAGTTTAGAGACCCAGTACTTC. This sequence encodes CASSLGGSLETQYF.

This clonotype was recorded many times. The chain combines TRBV7-2 with TRBJ1-1; D is undetermined. The CDR3 totals 16 residues. Germline V gives CDR1 SGHTA, CDR2 FQGNSA. The ends were cut back, 5 bases at V and 4 bases at J, with 20 bases in the middle. CDR3 sequence: CASSAPGTIRGTEAFF. As DNA, the CDR3 is TGTGCCAGCAGCGCACCGGGAACAATACGAGGCACTGAAGCTTTCTTT.

This clonotype was detected many times. The chain is built from TRBV7-8 and TRBJ2-7; possible D gene TRBD2, 5 bases. This CDR3 has 14 residues. Trimming removed 11 bases from V and 2 bases from J, with 19 bases in between. Germline-derived CDR1 and CDR2 are SGHVS and FQNEAQ. DNA of the CDR3: TGTGCCGCCGCAGCGGTAGAATCCCCCTACGAGCAGTACTTC. Translation gives CAAAAVESPYEQYF.

This clonotype was counted many times. The chain has TRBV5-6 and TRBJ1-6; possibly TRBD1 for D (5 bases). CDR1 and CDR2 from the germline V gene are SGHDT and YYEEEE. The CDR3 spans 14 residues. The V end lost 0 bases, the J end lost 9 bases, and 10 bases lay between the germline ends. Written as DNA, the CDR3 is TGTGCCAGCAGCTTGGTGGGACCAGGTTCACCCCTCCACTTT. Protein: CASSLVGPGSPLHF.

This clonotype was seen at least ten times. The chain joins TRBV7-8 to TRBJ1-5, with a possible D match to TRBD1 (5 bases). Germline values: CDR1 SGHVS, CDR2 FQNEAQ. The V and J ends lost 4 bases and 8 bases respectively, with 12 bases between them. The CDR3 spans 13 residues. The CDR3 nucleotides read TGTGCCAGCAGCTGGGGACCGGGAAAGCCCCAGCATTTT. Protein product: CASSWGPGKPQHF.

This clonotype was recorded at least ten times. V usage is TRBV28 and J usage is TRBJ2-7, with a possible D match to TRBD2 (5 bases). Germline-derived CDR1 and CDR2 are MDHEN and SYDVKM. V was clipped by 6 bases and J by 6 bases, with 9 bases between them. The CDR3 has 11 residues. The CDR3, as DNA: TGTGCCAGCAGGAAACGGGGCGAGCAGTACTTC. It is translated as CASRKRGEQYF.

This clonotype was recorded many times. The chain recombines TRBV11-3 with TRBJ2-1, with 12 bases aligning to TRBD2. CDR1 is SGHNT, CDR2 YENEEA, per germline. V shed 1 base, J shed 3 bases, and the junction held 10 bases outside the gene matches. CDR3 length: 19 residues. The CDR3 DNA sequence: TGTGCCAGCAGCTTAGGGCGGCTAGCGGGAGGGCTTAGCTACAATGAGCAGTTCTTC. This gives the protein CASSLGRLAGGLSYNEQFF.

Many counts were recorded for this clonotype. The V call is TRBV7-8, the J call TRBJ2-1; TRBD2 aligns across 10 bases. With V trimmed by 1 base and J by 9 bases, 9 bases remained unmatched. This CDR3 has 16 residues. The germline gives CDR1 SGHVS, CDR2 FQNEAQ. CDR3 protein: CASSLDTSGNGLEQFF. As DNA, the CDR3 is TGTGCCAGCAGCTTAGATACTAGCGGGAACGGGCTTGAGCAGTTCTTC.

The sample holds many counts of this clonotype. This chain joins TRBV7-6 and TRBJ2-7; possibly TRBD1 for D (5 bases). The germline V and J ends were trimmed by 7 bases and 5 bases, with 24 bases remaining between them. From germline, CDR1 is SGHVS and CDR2 FNYEAQ. The CDR3 is 16 amino acids. CDR3 nucleotides: TGTGCCAGCACCTTCGAGCGTGGAACAGGTGGAGACGAGCAGTACTTC. It translates to CASTFERGTGGDEQYF.